A single sample is the source of the 17 T cell receptor beta chains below, sequenced in a study of T cells in Graves' hyperthyroidism and ophthalmopathy. TCR beta CDR3 sequences were amplified from RNA transcripts. Researchers ran a first-round RT-PCR on the TCR CDR3 using the HTBI primer set. TCRdb re-called the multiplex PCR reads with MiXCR, one entry per CDR3 protein. The top ten clones hold around 62% of a sample with roughly 250,000 distinct CDR3 sequences, around 20% of them seen once. Sequenced sample: blood. The source is a man aged 30-40 years with Graves' ophthalmopathy.

V and J are TRBV27 and TRBJ2-2, with D perhaps TRBD2 (5 bases). Between the trimmed V and J ends, which lost 7 bases and 2 bases, there was a span of 14 bases. The CDR3 length is 15 residues. The germline CDR1 and CDR2 sequences are MNHEY and SMNVEV (reference sequence). CDR3 region: CASKAVEGNTGELFF. The CDR3 region has the DNA TGTGCCAGCAAAGCCGTTGAGGGAAACACCGGGGAGCTGTTTTTT.

Ten or more counts support this clonotype. This chain joins TRBV6-1 and TRBJ1-1; 9 nucleotides line up with TRBD1. In germline, CDR1 is MNHNS, CDR2 SASEGT. The ends lost 7 bases at V and 0 bases at J; junction bases unmatched: 9. This CDR3 spans 16 amino acids. The CDR3 spells CASTGGTGRLNTEAFF. Written as DNA, the CDR3 is TGTGCCAGCACCGGGGGGACAGGGCGTTTGAACACTGAAGCTTTCTTT.

This clonotype was observed a few times. V usage is TRBV28 and J usage is TRBJ2-6; D possibly uses TRBD1 or TRBD2 (5 bases each). CDR3 length: 14 amino acids. V was clipped by 7 bases and J by 4 bases, with 11 bases between them. CDR1 and CDR2 from the germline V gene are MDHEN and SYDVKM. The CDR3 DNA is TGTGCCAGCACCCCGAGGGGAGGGGCCAACGTCCTGACTTTC. The encoded protein is CASTPRGGANVLTF.

V usage is TRBV12-3 or TRBV12-4 and J usage is TRBJ2-1; 10 bases match TRBD2. The length of the CDR3 is 15 residues. Trimming took 6 bases from V and 3 from J; bases not matched to a gene: 5. The chain's CDR3 is CASRPASGSYNEQFF. CDR3 nucleotide sequence: TGTGCCAGCAGGCCCGCTAGCGGGAGCTACAATGAGCAGTTCTTC.

This clonotype appeared a few times. The V and J genes are TRBV6-2 or TRBV6-3 and TRBJ2-5; the match to TRBD2 covers 14 bases. Germline values: CDR1 MNHEY, CDR2 SVGEGT. The CDR3 has 14 residues. J lost 11 bases, V lost 7 bases, and 9 bases had no gene match. CDR3: CASTSLGLAGVQYF. The CDR3 DNA is TGTGCCAGCACTAGCCTGGGACTAGCGGGAGTACAGTACTTC.

This clonotype turned up a few times. The gene calls are TRBV3-1 and TRBJ2-5, with 8 nucleotides matching TRBD2. This CDR3 has 15 residues. Trimming at V came to 4 bases and at J to 1 base, leaving 5 bases not matched to a gene. Germline CDR1 and CDR2: LGHDT and YNNKEL (reference sequence). The chain's CDR3 is CASSPELAGQETQYF. The CDR3 nucleotides are TGTGCCAGCAGCCCAGAGCTAGCGGGCCAAGAGACCCAGTACTTC.

This clonotype was observed many times. V is TRBV11-2 and J is TRBJ2-1; D ambiguous. Looked up from germline, CDR1 is SGHAT and CDR2 is FQNNGV. V was cut by 5 bases and J by 4 bases, with 15 bases left in between. The CDR3 spans 15 residues. The CDR3 loop is CASSIPTTPYNEQFF. DNA of the CDR3: TGTGCCAGCAGCATTCCAACTACACCATACAATGAGCAGTTCTTC. The full variable domain, its missing parts supplied by reference TRBV11-2 and TRBJ2-1, is EAGVAQSPRYKIIEKRQSVAFWCNPISGHATLYWYQQILGQGPKLLIQFQNNGVVDDSQLPKDRFSAERLKGVDSTLKIQPAKLEDSAVYLCASSIPTTPYNEQFFGPGTRLTVL.

This clonotype was detected many times. The V gene is TRBV30, the J gene TRBJ2-7; the D gene is possibly TRBD1 (6 bases). There are 15 residues in the CDR3. V gave up 0 bases and J gave up 2 bases, with 14 bases separating them. Germline V gene sequence: CDR1 GTSNPN, CDR2 SVGIG (reference sequence). This chain's CDR3 is CAWSVGRGKTYEQYF. CDR3 sequence (DNA): TGTGCCTGGAGTGTGGGAAGGGGGAAGACCTACGAGCAGTACTTC.

This clonotype was seen at least ten times. The CDR3 sequence is CASSLARQASTEAFF. CDR3 in DNA: TGTGCCAGCAGCTTAGCGAGGCAGGCTAGCACTGAAGCTTTCTTT. The chain employs TRBV7-8 and TRBJ1-1; D unclear. The CDR3 extends over 15 amino acids. V shed 0 bases and J shed 4 bases, with 12 bases lying between them. CDR1 is SGHVS, CDR2 FQNEAQ, per germline. Drawing the rest from reference TRBV7-8 and TRBJ1-1, the complete variable domain is GAGVSQSPRYKVAKRGQDVALRCDPISGHVSLFWYQQALGQGPEFLTYFQNEAQLDKSGLPSDRFFAERPEGSVSTLKIQRTQQEDSAVYLCASSLARQASTEAFFGQGTRLTVV.

This clonotype was found many times. The chain links TRBV5-1 to TRBJ2-7; TRBD2 matches 14 bases. V lost 4 bases and J lost 5; bases outside the gene matches: 5. Germline-derived CDR1 and CDR2 are SGHRS and YFSETQ. This CDR3 region has 15 residues. Here the CDR3 reads CASSRGLAGVDEQYF. In DNA, the CDR3 is TGCGCCAGCAGCCGGGGACTAGCGGGAGTTGACGAGCAGTACTTC.

This clonotype occurred a few times. V gene TRBV2 combines with J gene TRBJ1-5; D is undetermined. V lost 0 bases, J lost 2 bases, and 11 bases lay in between. Per the germline V gene, CDR1 is SNHLY and CDR2 is FYNNEI. The CDR3 extends over 16 amino acids. The CDR3 DNA reads as TGTGCCAGCAGTGAAGCTTACAAGACGGGCAATCAGCCCCAGCATTTT. This gives the protein CASSEAYKTGNQPQHF. Full variable domain (outside the CDR3, taken from reference TRBV2 and TRBJ1-5): EPEVTQTPSHQVTQMGQEVILRCVPISNHLYFYWYRQILGQKVEFLVSFYNNEISEKSEIFDDQFSVERPDGSNFTLKIRSTKLEDSAMYFCASSEAYKTGNQPQHFGDGTRLSIL.

This clonotype came up many times. The gene calls are TRBV30 and TRBJ1-5; D gene ambiguous. The CDR3 is 14 residues long. The V and J ends lost 1 base and 4 bases respectively, with 11 bases between them. The V gene's germline CDR1 is GTSNPN and CDR2 SVGIG (reference sequence). The CDR3 DNA follows: TGTGCCTGGAGTGAGTTTAGTAGAAATCAGCCCCAGCATTTT. This encodes CAWSEFSRNQPQHF. The complete variable domain, with remaining parts taken from reference TRBV30 and TRBJ1-5, reads SQTIHQWPATLVQPVGSPLSLECTVEGTSNPNLYWYRQAAGRGLQLLFYSVGIGQISSEVPQNLSASRPQDRQFILSSKKLLLSDSGFYLCAWSEFSRNQPQHFGDGTRLSIL.

The J gene is TRBJ2-5, the V gene TRBV11-2; 7 bases are shared with TRBD2. V was clipped by 5 bases and J by 5 bases; unmatched bases: 11. There are 15 residues in the CDR3. Germline loops: CDR1 SGHAT, CDR2 FQNNGV. CDR3 sequence: CASSPLTSWRETQYF. CDR3 sequence (DNA): TGTGCCAGCAGCCCCTTGACTAGCTGGAGGGAGACCCAGTACTTC.

V and J are TRBV20-1 and TRBJ1-4; maybe TRBD1 (5 bases). Germline CDR1 DFQATT, CDR2 SNEGSKA (reference sequence). This CDR3 region has 16 residues. V was pared by 0 bases and J by 2 bases, with 13 bases between. For the CDR3, the DNA is TGCAGTGCTAGAGATGGAGCGGGACTGACTAATGAAAAACTGTTTTTT. Translation: CSARDGAGLTNEKLFF.

This clonotype has only a few counts. The chain combines TRBV4-1 with TRBJ2-7; TRBD1 aligns across 10 bases. CDR3 size: 16 residues. Trimming took 1 base from V and 5 from J; bases not matched to a gene: 8. Germline CDR1 and CDR2: MGHRA and YSYEKL. The CDR3 DNA reads TGCGCCAGCAGCCAAGCTGGACAGGGGGTATTCAACGAGCAGTACTTC. Translating it yields CASSQAGQGVFNEQYF.

The chain joins TRBV20-1 to TRBJ2-5; 9 positions match TRBD2. Germline assignment: CDR1 DFQATT and CDR2 SNEGSKA (reference sequence). The junction had 7 bases not matched to a gene; V was cut back by 0 bases and J by 2 bases. The CDR3 is made up of 16 amino acids. The CDR3 DNA is TGCAGTGCTAGAGATACAAGACTAGCGGCACAAGAGACCCAGTACTTC. Amino acid sequence: CSARDTRLAAQETQYF.

This clonotype was observed a handful of times. J is TRBJ1-4 and V is TRBV2, with a tentative D call TRBD1 (6 bases). This CDR3 is 14 amino acids long. Trimming took 3 bases from V and 7 from J, leaving 12 bases between them. Germline CDR1 is SNHLY and CDR2 is FYNNEI. The CDR3 reads CASSDWGAGEKLFF. In DNA form, the CDR3 reads TGTGCCAGCAGTGATTGGGGGGCTGGTGAAAAACTGTTTTTT.